This record looks at one T cell receptor beta chain sequence and its context. Its specificity is not known. It was with a sample-barcoded 5' primer and a J-beta primer mix that a second PCR of about 7 to 12 cycles was run. TCRdb fed the 5' RACE reads into MiXCR, producing one record per CDR3 protein. The sample lists approximately 810,000 distinct CDR3 sequences, 29% occurring once. This sample was taken from a study of blood T cells in healthy people across ages. General observations from the study: Changes in expanded clonotypes were possibly confounded, as the CMV status of donors was unknown. Across the age range, TCR beta diversity per million T cells fell in a roughly linear way. Researchers judged that diversity estimates from one million T cells fell short of true values.

This CDR3 comprises 14 residues. Germline CDR1 SNHLY, CDR2 FYNNEI. Trimming cost V 6 bases and J 2 bases, with 12 bases left between them. The sample was blood. This sequence joins TRBV2 and TRBJ2-3, with D possibly being TRBD2 (6 bases). The receptor comes from a woman over 75 in good health. CDR3 bases: TGTGCCAGCAGGCCGGGACTCAACACAGATACGCAGTATTTT. Amino acids: CASRPGLNTDTQYF.